Given below is one T cell receptor (beta chain) in context. Antigen: not known. CDR1 and CDR2 from the germline V gene are DFQATT and SNEGSKA (reference sequence). V lost 6 bases, J lost 4 bases, and 18 bases lay in between. This CDR3 spans 14 amino acids. This sample was taken from a study of read filtering for tumor transcriptome and immune sequencing. The wider study: Whole-transcriptome libraries were prepared after DNase treatment.

This library used roughly 430 ng RNA and molecular barcoded adaptors spanning alpha/delta and beta/gamma chains. MiXCR, applied by TCRdb to the reads, yields one record per CDR3 protein. The sample has 75,000 to 95,000 distinct CDR3 sequences; 20% to 25% are singletons. Study-wide results and caveats: In IR-seq, single-read clonotypes were about 80% of clonotypes but around 3.5% of reads.

This clonotype was sampled from a donor over 35 with multiple myeloma. Sequencing was done on a sample of a population of CD138-negative cells sorted from bone marrow. This chain links TRBV20-1 with TRBJ2-5; D tentatively reads TRBD1 or TRBD2 (7 bases each). CDR3 in amino acids: CSAPPTGRGETQYF. Here the CDR3 DNA reads TGCAGTGCCCCCCCGACAGGGAGGGGAGAGACCCAGTACTTC.